This TCR beta chain was sequenced in a study of T cell responses to AZD1222 COVID-19 vaccine. This clone was detected only a few times. The CDR3 extends over 13 amino acids. Germline CDR1 is MNHNS and CDR2 is SASEGT. V was trimmed by 2 bases and J by 13 bases, leaving 15 bases between them. Generated by immunoSEQ multiplex PCR, the TCRdb table keeps only in-frame clones and is missing some. Among approximately 150,000 clones listed, about nine tenths were seen once. The gene calls are TRBV6-1 and TRBJ2-1; TRBD2 might be the D (6 bases). This clonotype originated in an adult in good health. Sequences were derived from peripheral blood, sampled on day 0 of AZD1222 vaccination. The CDR3: CASSEIGGRNQFF. The CDR3 DNA is TGTGCCAGCAGTGAAATCGGGGGACGGAACCAGTTCTTC.